The 5 T cell receptor beta chains below come from one sample, sequenced in a study of cytomegalovirus exposure and HLA in healthy donors. Profiling relied on immunoSEQ multiplex PCR, and the TCRdb table lists in-frame clones only, not all of them. The sample records about 190,000 clones, roughly 83% being singletons. Material: PBMCs. The origin of the receptors is a woman younger than 30 in good health and CMV-seronegative.

This clone occurred once. V is TRBV5-1 and J is TRBJ2-7, with 11 positions matching TRBD1. V shed 4 bases, J shed 7 bases, and the junction held 7 bases outside the gene matches. CDR1 SGHRS and CDR2 YFSETQ come from the germline V gene. This CDR3 spans 14 amino acids. This CDR3 reads CASSEDRGLGEQYF. The CDR3 bases are TGCGCCAGCAGCGAGGACAGGGGGCTTGGAGAGCAGTACTTC. Full variable domain (missing parts from reference TRBV5-1 and TRBJ2-7): KAGVTQTPRYLIKTRGQQVTLSCSPISGHRSVSWYQQTPGQGLQFLFEYFSETQRNKGNFPGRFSGRQFSNSRSEMNVSTLELGDSALYLCASSEDRGLGEQYFGPGTRLTVT.

The V call is TRBV6-4, the J call TRBJ1-1, with 12 bases lining up with TRBD1. Per the germline V gene, CDR1 is MRHNA and CDR2 is SNTAGT. V trimming: 3 bases; J trimming: 5 bases; junction bases outside the gene matches: 10. The CDR3 has 17 amino acids. The CDR3 nucleotides are TGTGCCAGCAGTGAGAAGGGACAGGGGGCGCAGCGGACTGAAGCTTTCTTT. This sequence encodes CASSEKGQGAQRTEAFF.

This chain joins TRBV2 and TRBJ2-3; 10 nucleotides agree with TRBD2. The length of the CDR3 is 18 residues. Germline values: CDR1 SNHLY, CDR2 FYNNEI. V lost 2 bases to trimming and J lost 3 bases; unmatched junction nucleotides: 11. The CDR3 sequence: CASSELQRLAGRTDTQYF. The CDR3 bases are TGTGCCAGCAGTGAACTCCAGCGACTAGCGGGCAGGACAGATACGCAGTATTTT.

This chain connects TRBV4-1 to TRBJ2-7; TRBD2 agrees at 11 bases. The CDR3 is 17 residues long. Germline CDR1 reads MGHRA; CDR2 reads YSYEKL. The J segment lost 1 base and the V segment lost 3 bases, leaving 8 bases of the junction unmatched. The CDR3 region has the DNA TGCGCCAGCAGCCAGCCTACTAGCGGGAGAAATTCCTACGAGCAGTACTTC. Translated, it gives CASSQPTSGRNSYEQYF.

The chain carries TRBV9 and TRBJ2-1; 10 bases line up with TRBD2. Germline V lookup: CDR1 SGDLS, CDR2 YYNGEE. This CDR3 has 15 residues. J was trimmed by 3 bases and V by 3 bases; bases with no gene match: 3. The chain's CDR3 is CASSGTSGNYNEQFF. The CDR3 DNA reads as TGTGCCAGCAGCGGGACTAGCGGAAACTACAATGAGCAGTTCTTC.